This T cell receptor beta chain was obtained from a study of CD8+ T cells in alopecia areata. Looking at the study overall: Oral tofacitinib (5 to 10 mg twice daily) was administered to treated patients.

Described treatment: oral pan-JAK inhibitor, 5-10 mg twice daily. Isolated RNA was reverse transcribed into cDNA used as the sequencing template. Sequencing used immunoSEQ multiplex PCR; TCRdb keeps in-frame clones, though not all of them. The repertoire includes about 190,000 clones, about 60% of them detected once, and approximately 0.7% sits in the top ten. At least ten counts were recorded for this clone. The material sequenced was CD4+ T cells sorted from blood, taken at week 4, from a patient treated with tofacitinib. The TCR originated in a human donor with alopecia areata.

CDR3 coding DNA: TGTGCCAGCAGCCCGGACAGGTACAATGAGCAGTTCTTC. Encoded protein: CASSPDRYNEQFF. This chain connects TRBV7-2 to TRBJ2-1, with 7 bases lining up with TRBD1. The CDR3 contains 13 residues. The V gene end was trimmed by 5 bases and the J gene end by 4 bases; junction bases not matched to a gene: 2. Germline V gene lookup returns CDR1 SGHTA and CDR2 FQGNSA.